A selection of T cell receptor beta chains follows, all from one sample in a study of blood T cell repertoires in COVID-19. TCRdb keeps only in-frame clones here, not all; method: immunoSEQ multiplex PCR. The repertoire holds under 300,000 clones, with more than 80% as singletons. Input material: peripheral blood. The receptors here all came from a woman in her thirties with active or convalescent COVID-19. Both conserved end residues are part of each CDR3. A D gene is named only where the DNA matches it firmly. Rows may omit the clone size; those that give it use once, few, many or a size class.

TRBV5-1	TRBD2	TRBJ2-7	15	-	TGCGCCAGCAGCCCCAAAAGCGGGGGAGGCTACGAGCAGTACTTC	CASSPKSGGGYEQYF
TRBV14	-	TRBJ1-5	15	-	TGTGCCAGCAGACAAAGACGGGGGATCCATCAGCCCCAGCATTTT	CASRQRRGIHQPQHF
TRBV5-4	-	TRBJ1-1	14	few	TGTGCCAGCAGCTCGGGGGGCCGTAACACTGAAGCTTTCTTT	CASSSGGRNTEAFF
TRBV4-3	TRBD2	TRBJ2-3	15	few	TGCGCCAGCAGCCAAGGACTAGCGGGCACAGATACGCAGTATTTT	CASSQGLAGTDTQYF
TRBV29-1	TRBD1	TRBJ2-3	13	-	TGCAGCGTGGGAACAGGGGTAGGAGATACGCAGTATTTT	CSVGTGVGDTQYF
TRBV5-8	TRBD2	TRBJ2-5	16	-	TGTGCCAGCAGCCCCGGGACTAGCGGGGACCAAGAGACCCAGTACTTC	CASSPGTSGDQETQYF
TRBV4-1	-	TRBJ2-3	15	-	TGCGCCAGCAGCCAAGAGTTCAGGGCCGCAGATACGCAGTATTTT	CASSQEFRAADTQYF
TRBV5-1	-	TRBJ2-3	14	-	TGCGCCAGCAGAGAGGGACTTACCACAGATACGCAGTATTTT	CASREGLTTDTQYF
TRBV18	-	TRBJ2-1	14	-	TGTGCCAGCTCACGGCAGGGGTCTTACAATGAGCAGTTCTTC	CASSRQGSYNEQFF
TRBV3-1/TRBV3-2	-	TRBJ2-3	13	-	TGTGCCAGCAGCCAATTCGTCGCAGATACGCAGTATTTT	CASSQFVADTQYF
TRBV4-1	TRBD1	TRBJ1-2	14	-	TGCGCCAGCAGCTCCAGACAGGGTGGGGATGGCTACACCTTC	CASSSRQGGDGYTF
TRBV28	TRBD1	TRBJ1-4	14	-	TGTGCCAGCAGCCCCGGACAGGGGATTGAAAAACTGTTTTTT	CASSPGQGIEKLFF
TRBV19	-	TRBJ1-1	14	once	TGTGCCAGTAGGTCAGGGGAAATATGGGCTGAAGCTTTCTTT	CASRSGEIWAEAFF
TRBV6-5	TRBD1	TRBJ1-5	14	-	TGTGCCAGCAGTCCAACAGGGGACAATCAGCCCCAGCATTTT	CASSPTGDNQPQHF
TRBV30	-	TRBJ1-2	13	-	TGTGCCTGGAGTGTGGGGGCAGGTTATGGCTACACCTTC	CAWSVGAGYGYTF
TRBV6-5	-	TRBJ2-1	12	-	TGTGCCAGCAGAATATACTACAATGAGCAGTTCTTC	CASRIYYNEQFF
TRBV6-5	-	TRBJ2-2	14	once	TGTGCCAGCAGGTGGAGGGGCGGGACCGGGGAGCTGTTTTTT	CASRWRGGTGELFF
TRBV19	-	TRBJ1-4	13	-	TGTGCCAGTAGTAACCCTACGAATGAAAAACTGTTTTTT	CASSNPTNEKLFF
TRBV30	TRBD2	TRBJ2-3	15	-	TGTGCCTGGAGTGTGGGGACTAGCGGGGGAGATACGCAGTATTTT	CAWSVGTSGGDTQYF
TRBV19	TRBD1	TRBJ1-2	14	-	TGTGCCAGTAGCCGGGACAGGGCCGCCTATGGCTACACCTTC	CASSRDRAAYGYTF
TRBV11-2	-	TRBJ2-7	18	-	TGTGCCAGCAGCTCCGGAAAGGCGGGGGCGCTAAGGGTGCGAGAGCAGTACTTC	CASSSGKAGALRVREQYF
TRBV9	TRBD1	TRBJ1-6	14	-	TGTGCCAGCAGCGTCGGGACAGCTAATTCACCCCTCCACTTT	CASSVGTANSPLHF
TRBV3-1/TRBV3-2	TRBD2	TRBJ2-1	14	once	TGTGCCAGCAGCCTAGCGGGGGGGAACAATGAGCAGTTCTTC	CASSLAGGNNEQFF
TRBV15	-	TRBJ2-3	16	-	TGTGCCACCAGCAGAGTTGGACCCTTAGGGGCAGATACGCAGTATTTT	CATSRVGPLGADTQYF
TRBV7-3	-	TRBJ1-6	13	-	TGTGCCAGCAGCTTAACGAGGAATTCACCCCTCCACTTT	CASSLTRNSPLHF
TRBV3-1/TRBV3-2	-	TRBJ1-1	14	few	TGTGCCAGCAGCCAAGATTCAATTTACACTGAAGCTTTCTTT	CASSQDSIYTEAFF
TRBV28	-	TRBJ2-7	15	-	TGTGCCAGCGACGCCCGAGGGGGAAGCTCCTACGAGCAGTACTTC	CASDARGGSSYEQYF
TRBV19	TRBD1	TRBJ2-7	15	-	TGTGCCAGTAGTGTTGCCGGGACAGGGGGCTACGAGCAGTACTTC	CASSVAGTGGYEQYF
TRBV2	TRBD1	TRBJ2-2	15	-	TGTGCCAGCAGTCGGGACAGGGAGTGGGGCGGGGAGCTGTTTTTT	CASSRDREWGGELFF
TRBV7-2	TRBD2	TRBJ2-3	18	-	TGTGCCAGCAGCTTAAGGACTAGCTCCTACCCTAGCACAGATACGCAGTATTTT	CASSLRTSSYPSTDTQYF
TRBV5-1	-	TRBJ2-2	15	-	TGCGCCAGCAGCTTGGCCGAGACGAACACCGGGGAGCTGTTTTTT	CASSLAETNTGELFF
TRBV6-2/TRBV6-3	-	TRBJ2-7	14	-	TGTGCCAGCAGTTACGCGATTAGAGCCTACGAGCAGTACTTC	CASSYAIRAYEQYF
TRBV4-3	TRBD2	TRBJ2-3	17	once	TGCGCCAGCAGCCAAGATCACTTGCGGGGGAGCACAGATACGCAGTATTTT	CASSQDHLRGSTDTQYF
TRBV24-1	-	TRBJ2-1	15	-	TGTGCCACCAGTGACTCTCGGAGGCCCTACAATGAGCAGTTCTTC	CATSDSRRPYNEQFF
TRBV6-5	-	TRBJ2-5	13	-	TGTGCCAGCAGTTACCCCCCTGTAGAGACCCAGTACTTC	CASSYPPVETQYF
TRBV7-2	TRBD1	TRBJ1-1	16	-	TGTGCCAGCAGCTTAGGATCAGGGGGCAAGGGCACTGAAGCTTTCTTT	CASSLGSGGKGTEAFF